The clone carrying this T cell receptor beta chain was seen repeatedly, ten times or more. Its antigen remains unidentified. Each CDR3 protein is one row after TCRdb ran MiXCR on the 5' RACE reads. The table shows over 110,000 distinct CDR3 sequences, with 6.5% to 8.5% occurring only once. The data originate from a study of T cells after yellow fever vaccination. Study-wide results and caveats: A minor fraction of clonotypes spanned both CD4 and CD8 compartments. It was a weaker secondary response, yet one that peaked faster, at day 5 versus 15. Repertoires sorted by FACS could include abundant clonotypes that are contaminants from the bulk population.

J was trimmed by 6 bases and V by 4 bases; bases with no gene match: 8. Per germline, CDR1 WSHSY and CDR2 SAAADI. The CDR3 loop spans 15 amino acids. The sequences come from CD4+ T cells sorted from PBMCs, collected 5 days after the yellow fever booster vaccination. This receptor was obtained from a man aged 30 to 45 who received the YFV17D yellow fever vaccine. The V call is TRBV10-2, the J call TRBJ1-5; TRBD1 agrees at 8 bases. Here the CDR3 reads CASSATGGLGQPQHF. The CDR3 nucleotides are TGCGCCAGCAGTGCCACAGGGGGATTAGGTCAGCCCCAGCATTTT.